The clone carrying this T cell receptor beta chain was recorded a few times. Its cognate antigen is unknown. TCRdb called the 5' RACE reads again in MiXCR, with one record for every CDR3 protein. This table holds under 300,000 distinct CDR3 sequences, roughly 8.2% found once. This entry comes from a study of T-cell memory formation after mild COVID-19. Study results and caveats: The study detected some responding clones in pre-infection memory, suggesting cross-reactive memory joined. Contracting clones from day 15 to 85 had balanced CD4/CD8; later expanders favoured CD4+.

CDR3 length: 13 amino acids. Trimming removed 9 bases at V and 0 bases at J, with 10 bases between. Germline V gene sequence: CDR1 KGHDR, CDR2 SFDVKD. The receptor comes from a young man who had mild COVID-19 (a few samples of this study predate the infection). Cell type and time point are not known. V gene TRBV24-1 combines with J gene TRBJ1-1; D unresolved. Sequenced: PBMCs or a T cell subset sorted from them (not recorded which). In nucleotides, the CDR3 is TGTGCCACCCGGGAATTCATGAACACTGAAGCTTTCTTT. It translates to CATREFMNTEAFF.